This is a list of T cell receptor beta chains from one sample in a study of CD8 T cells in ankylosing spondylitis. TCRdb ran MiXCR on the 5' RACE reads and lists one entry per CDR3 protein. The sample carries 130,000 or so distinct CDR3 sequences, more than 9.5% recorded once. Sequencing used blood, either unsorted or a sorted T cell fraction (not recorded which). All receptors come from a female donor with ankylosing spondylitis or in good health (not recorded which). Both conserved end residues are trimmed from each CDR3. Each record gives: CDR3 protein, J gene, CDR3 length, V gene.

CDR3: ASSLRGSEKLF
J: TRBJ1-4
length: 11
V: TRBV7-6

CDR3: SARGQAGAYGYT
J: TRBJ1-2
length: 12
V: TRBV29-1

CDR3: ASSQNQGARAF
J: TRBJ1-1
length: 11
V: TRBV7-2

CDR3: ASSLDPHSKGYT
J: TRBJ1-2
length: 12
V: TRBV5-1

CDR3: ASSIPRDSRPKLANTEAF
J: TRBJ1-1
length: 18
V: TRBV19

CDR3: SVMDSYSGNTIY
J: TRBJ1-3
length: 12
V: TRBV29-1

CDR3: ASSLEVVVSYEQY
J: TRBJ2-7
length: 13
V: TRBV5-5

CDR3: ASSFSDNSPLH
J: TRBJ1-6
length: 11
V: TRBV5-5

CDR3: ASSLTRGLGLETQY
J: TRBJ2-5
length: 14
V: TRBV11-2

CDR3: SARVSRGPYNEQF
J: TRBJ2-1
length: 13
V: TRBV20-1

CDR3: ASSVPMAGSEQF
J: TRBJ2-1
length: 12
V: TRBV5-6

CDR3: ASSLEQFSYEQY
J: TRBJ2-7
length: 12
V: TRBV7-6

CDR3: ASSSFAGYT
J: TRBJ1-2
length: 9
V: TRBV12-3/TRBV12-4

CDR3: ASSLVPTGAEAF
J: TRBJ1-1
length: 12
V: TRBV7-9

CDR3: AWSVMAGAGNTIY
J: TRBJ1-3
length: 13
V: TRBV30

CDR3: ASSIGGGGLMNTEAF
J: TRBJ1-1
length: 15
V: TRBV19

CDR3: ASSIQRGGRNEQF
J: TRBJ2-1
length: 13
V: TRBV7-2

CDR3: ASSFGGWAGELF
J: TRBJ2-2
length: 12
V: TRBV12-3/TRBV12-4

CDR3: ASSLELARGYT
J: TRBJ1-2
length: 11
V: TRBV5-1

CDR3: ASSSLGFGGSLNEQF
J: TRBJ2-1
length: 15
V: TRBV28

CDR3: ASSLGPRVGYT
J: TRBJ1-2
length: 11
V: TRBV11-2

CDR3: AISESSGRKGYT
J: TRBJ1-2
length: 12
V: TRBV10-3

CDR3: ASSLAPTGRVEQY
J: TRBJ2-7
length: 13
V: TRBV27

CDR3: ASSFGQGKFFGYT
J: TRBJ1-2
length: 13
V: TRBV19

CDR3: ASSFKDTTGELF
J: TRBJ2-2
length: 12
V: TRBV7-6

CDR3: ASSLRDRAYNEQF
J: TRBJ2-1
length: 13
V: TRBV5-1

CDR3: ASSPTQGDEKLF
J: TRBJ1-4
length: 12
V: TRBV18

CDR3: ASSLDSGRAGETQY
J: TRBJ2-5
length: 14
V: TRBV7-2

CDR3: ASSYSGGAYNEQF
J: TRBJ2-1
length: 13
V: TRBV6-2/TRBV6-3

CDR3: ASSLDSGGGYGYT
J: TRBJ1-2
length: 13
V: TRBV7-6

CDR3: SAGGLAFYEQF
J: TRBJ2-1
length: 11
V: TRBV20-1

CDR3: SADDPIQETQY
J: TRBJ2-5
length: 11
V: TRBV20-1

CDR3: ASSPLNTGELF
J: TRBJ2-2
length: 11
V: TRBV12-3/TRBV12-4

CDR3: ASSSGLGYNQPQH
J: TRBJ1-5
length: 13
V: TRBV7-9

CDR3: ASSASPIGSYNSPLH
J: TRBJ1-6
length: 15
V: TRBV5-1

CDR3: ASSRGPAGGFNEQF
J: TRBJ2-1
length: 14
V: TRBV6-2/TRBV6-3

CDR3: ASSRQGEDEQF
J: TRBJ2-1
length: 11
V: TRBV10-1

CDR3: ASSVSPGQNNEQF
J: TRBJ2-1
length: 13
V: TRBV25-1

CDR3: ASSPRVASTDTQY
J: TRBJ2-3
length: 13
V: TRBV3-1

CDR3: SARTPRTGWDRIQY
J: TRBJ2-4
length: 14
V: TRBV20-1

CDR3: ASSYSTDTYEQY
J: TRBJ2-7
length: 12
V: TRBV6-2/TRBV6-3

CDR3: ASSFGVLLSSTDTQY
J: TRBJ2-3
length: 15
V: TRBV12-3/TRBV12-4